Listed here are 25 T cell receptor beta chains from one sample, sequenced in a study of blood T cell repertoires in COVID-19. Assay used: immunoSEQ multiplex PCR; TCRdb lists only in-frame clones, some missing. The sample records approximately 62,000 clones, 80% to 90% being singletons. The source material was peripheral blood. The receptors were gathered from a man aged 80 or over with acute or convalescent COVID-19.

The V gene is TRBV30, the J gene TRBJ1-1, with a weak D call TRBD1 (6 bases). Germline CDR1 is GTSNPN and CDR2 is SVGIG (reference sequence). The CDR3 loop spans 14 amino acids. The V end was cut by 3 bases, the J end by 5 bases, with 16 bases between. The CDR3 bases are TGTGCCTGGAGAGGGCAGGGGCACGCGACTGAAGCTTTCTTT. It yields the protein CAWRGQGHATEAFF.

The CDR3 sequence: CASSSRPDNYGYTF. The CDR3 DNA follows: TGTGCCAGCAGCTCCAGGCCCGATAACTATGGCTACACCTTC. The chain uses TRBV3-1 (or the pseudogene TRBV3-2) and TRBJ1-2; unclear D gene. Per the germline V gene, CDR1 is LGHDT and CDR2 is YNNKEL (reference sequence). V shed 5 bases and J shed 1 base, with 11 bases lying between them. The CDR3 length is 14 residues.

The J gene is TRBJ2-7, the V gene TRBV2; 7 bases are a match to TRBD1. This CDR3 has 13 amino acids. V gave up 3 bases and J gave up 6 bases; unmatched junction bases: 5. Germline values: CDR1 SNHLY, CDR2 FYNNEI. The CDR3 spells CASSEEAGGEQYF. The CDR3 DNA sequence: TGTGCCAGCAGTGAGGAGGCAGGGGGCGAGCAGTACTTC.

The V call is TRBV7-3, the J call TRBJ1-1, with a weak D call TRBD1 (5 bases). The CDR3 extends over 14 amino acids. Germline V gene sequence: CDR1 SGHTA, CDR2 FQGTGA. The ends were cut back, 0 bases at V and 3 bases at J, with 8 bases in the middle. CDR3: CASSLTAGDTEAFF. The CDR3 region has the DNA TGTGCCAGCAGCTTAACCGCGGGGGACACTGAAGCTTTCTTT.

The V gene is TRBV6-5, the J gene TRBJ2-7; TRBD2 is a possible D gene (6 bases). Germline-derived CDR1 and CDR2 are MNHEY and SVGAGI. The V end lost 5 bases, the J end lost 4 bases, and 15 bases lay between the germline ends. The length of the CDR3 is 14 residues. The CDR3 DNA follows: TGTGCCAGCAGTACTCCCCTCGGGGGATACGAGCAGTACTTC. Translated, it gives CASSTPLGGYEQYF.

This clone was observed a handful of times. The chain carries TRBV29-1 and TRBJ1-2; the D is unclear. CDR1 SQVTM and CDR2 ANQGSEA come from the germline V gene. This CDR3 is built from 12 residues. The V end was cut by 3 bases, the J end by 4 bases, with 9 bases between. The CDR3 reads CSVDRPRYGYTF. Written as DNA, the CDR3 is TGCAGCGTTGACCGTCCGCGCTATGGCTACACCTTC.

The genes are TRBV19 and TRBJ2-7; TRBD1 matches at 8 bases. This CDR3 has 16 residues. Germline V gives CDR1 LNHDA, CDR2 SQIVND (reference sequence). V shed 5 bases and J 5 bases; nucleotides not matched to a gene: 14. CDR3 sequence: CASSSPGTGTHHEQYF. In DNA form, the CDR3 reads TGTGCCAGTAGTTCCCCCGGGACAGGTACGCACCACGAGCAGTACTTC.

This rearrangement joins TRBV6-1 to TRBJ2-1, with TRBD1 matching 8 bases. V gave up 4 bases and J gave up 0 bases; unmatched junction bases: 5. The germline V gene has CDR1 MNHNS and CDR2 SASEGT. This CDR3 spans 16 amino acids. The CDR3 sequence: CASSAHRGSSYNEQFF. The CDR3 nucleotides read TGTGCCAGCAGTGCCCACAGGGGGAGCTCCTACAATGAGCAGTTCTTC.

The chain carries TRBV6-5 and TRBJ1-2; weak D call: TRBD1 (5 bases). The V and J ends lost 0 bases and 4 bases respectively, with 12 bases between them. This CDR3 is built from 15 residues. CDR1 is MNHEY and CDR2 is SVGAGI in the germline V gene. The CDR3 loop is CASSYSRGPTYGYTF. Here the CDR3 DNA reads TGTGCCAGCAGTTACTCAAGGGGCCCTACCTATGGCTACACCTTC.

This chain joins TRBV2 and TRBJ1-2, with D hard to call. V lost 6 bases and J 4 bases, leaving 12 bases between the germline ends. The CDR3 covers 13 residues. Per the germline V gene, CDR1 is SNHLY and CDR2 is FYNNEI. The CDR3 nucleotides read TGTGCCAGCAGCTACACAGTGTTCTATGGCTACACCTTC. It encodes CASSYTVFYGYTF.

The genes are TRBV6-5 and TRBJ1-1; D is perhaps TRBD1 (5 bases). V was cut by 2 bases and J by 5 bases, with 6 bases left in between. Germline V gene lookup returns CDR1 MNHEY and CDR2 SVGAGI. CDR3 length equals 12 residues. CDR3 DNA: TGTGCCAGCAGTTACGGGGGGACTGAAGCTTTCTTT. Translating it yields CASSYGGTEAFF.

This rearrangement joins TRBV2 to TRBJ2-5; possible D gene TRBD1, 6 bases. The CDR3 totals 14 residues. Germline V gene data show CDR1 as SNHLY and CDR2 as FYNNEI. Trimming took off 4 bases at V and 7 bases at J, with 16 bases between the two ends. In DNA form, the CDR3 reads TGTGCCAGCAGTGCGAGGGGACACCCCCCGACCCAGTACTTC. It codes for CASSARGHPPTQYF.

This sequence joins TRBV19 and TRBJ1-2, with 10 bases aligning to TRBD1. The V gene's germline CDR1 is LNHDA and CDR2 SQIVND (reference sequence). CDR3 length: 16 residues. The V segment lost 8 bases and the J segment 3 bases; nucleotides outside the gene matches: 12. CDR3 protein: CASGYRGQGIDYGYTF. CDR3 coding DNA: TGTGCCAGTGGATACCGGGGACAGGGGATTGACTATGGCTACACCTTC.

The chain couples TRBV5-1 to TRBJ2-7; TRBD1 matches at 8 bases. The trim removed 4 bases at V and 4 bases at J, leaving 10 bases unmatched. Germline V gives CDR1 SGHRS, CDR2 YFSETQ. The CDR3 sequence is 15 residues long. The CDR3 spells CASSRVGQGLYEQYF. Written as DNA, the CDR3 is TGCGCCAGCAGCCGAGTCGGACAGGGCTTGTACGAGCAGTACTTC.

This chain joins TRBV24-1 and TRBJ2-5; no firm D call. CDR3 length equals 13 residues. V was clipped by 4 bases and J by 1 base, with 6 bases between them. CDR1 is KGHDR and CDR2 is SFDVKD in the germline V gene. In DNA, the CDR3 is TGTGCCACCAGTGACCAGTTCCAAGAGACCCAGTACTTC. Amino acids: CATSDQFQETQYF.

For this clone: An end of the junction does not agree with germline; a read error may underlie this. The chain joins TRBV5-4 to TRBJ2-5; possible D gene TRBD1, 6 bases. The length of the CDR3 is 12 residues. The germline V gene encodes CDR1 SGHNT and CDR2 YYREEE (reference sequence). The CDR3 loop reads CASNTKQGKLHF. For the CDR3, the DNA is TGTGCCAGCAACACGAAACAGGGTAAATTGCACTTC.

CDR3 residues: CASSPPSGGGKYNEQFF. The CDR3 coding sequence is TGTGCCAGCAGCCCGCCTAGCGGGGGGGGGAAATACAATGAGCAGTTCTTC. The genes are TRBV7-8 and TRBJ2-1; 12 bases align to TRBD2. CDR3 length: 17 residues. The V segment lost 5 bases and the J segment 4 bases; nucleotides outside the gene matches: 9. Germline assignment: CDR1 SGHVS and CDR2 FQNEAQ.

The chain carries TRBV9 and TRBJ2-2; 8 bases fit TRBD1. Per the germline V gene, CDR1 is SGDLS and CDR2 is YYNGEE. Trimming took 3 bases from V and 1 from J; bases not matched to a gene: 2. This CDR3 contains 15 residues. This chain's CDR3 is CASSAQGGNTGELFF. For the CDR3, the DNA is TGTGCCAGCAGCGCACAGGGGGGGAACACCGGGGAGCTGTTTTTT.

The chain uses TRBV19 and TRBJ1-1; TRBD1 is a possible D gene (6 bases). The CDR3 has 14 residues. Germline loops: CDR1 LNHDA, CDR2 SQIVND (reference sequence). Trimming took off 7 bases at V and 0 bases at J, with 12 bases between the two ends. CDR3 region: CASNWGRMNTEAFF. As DNA, the CDR3 is TGTGCCAGTAATTGGGGGCGGATGAACACTGAAGCTTTCTTT.

The chain uses TRBV7-4 and TRBJ1-5, with TRBD1 matching 8 bases. Germline trimming cut 7 bases from V and 3 bases from J; bases unmatched to any gene: 20. Germline V gives CDR1 SGHVT, CDR2 SQSDAQ. The CDR3 covers 19 residues. CDR3 sequence reads: CASNSPRRGKQGVNQPQHF. In DNA, the CDR3 is TGTGCCAGCAACAGCCCAAGAAGAGGGAAACAGGGGGTCAATCAGCCCCAGCATTTT. Using reference TRBV7-4 and TRBJ1-5 for the parts outside the CDR3, the full variable domain is GAGVSQSPRYKVAKRGRDVALRCDSISGHVTLYWYRQTLGQGSEVLTYSQSDAQRDKSGRPSGRFSAERPERSVSTLKIQRTEQGDSAVYLCASNSPRRGKQGVNQPQHFGDGTRLSIL.

The chain joins TRBV3-1 (or the pseudogene TRBV3-2) to TRBJ1-2, with 9 bases that match TRBD1. The CDR3 spans 15 residues. CDR1 LGHDT and CDR2 YNNKEL come from the germline V gene (reference sequence). With 5 bases clipped from V and 8 bases from J, the junction kept 12 bases outside the gene matches. The CDR3 sequence is CASSYGTGPNNGYTF. The CDR3 region has the DNA TGTGCCAGCAGCTACGGGACAGGGCCAAATAACGGCTACACCTTC.

The chain has TRBV25-1 and TRBJ1-1; D is uncertain. Germline CDR1 reads MGHDK; CDR2 reads SYGVNS. Trimming removed 2 bases at V and 7 bases at J, with 11 bases between. The CDR3 is 13 residues long. CDR3 bases: TGTGCCAGCAGTGAAGGTGGTGGCCTTGAAGCTTTCTTT. It yields the protein CASSEGGGLEAFF.

This chain connects TRBV12-3 or TRBV12-4 to TRBJ2-7; 10 nucleotides line up with TRBD2. With V trimmed by 6 bases and J by 3 bases, 2 bases remained unmatched. The CDR3 consists of 13 residues. The CDR3 DNA reads as TGTGCCAGCAGACTAGCGGGGAGCTACGAGCAGTACTTC. Translated: CASRLAGSYEQYF.

This clone was counted a few times. The chain recombines TRBV27 with TRBJ2-7, with D tentatively TRBD1 (6 bases). CDR1 is MNHEY, CDR2 SMNVEV, per germline (reference sequence). V lost 2 bases to trimming and J lost 5 bases, with 13 bases between them. The CDR3 covers 14 residues. The CDR3 region is CASSLQGRGHEQYF. Here the CDR3 DNA reads TGTGCCAGCAGTTTACAGGGGCGCGGGCACGAGCAGTACTTC.

The rearrangement uses TRBV5-1 and TRBJ1-1; weak D call: TRBD1 (6 bases). This CDR3 is 16 amino acids long. Trimming took 3 bases from V and 5 from J, leaving 20 bases between them. CDR1 is SGHRS and CDR2 is YFSETQ in the germline V gene. CDR3 sequence: CASSSYRVEESTEAFF. The CDR3 DNA follows: TGCGCCAGCAGCTCTTACAGGGTAGAGGAGTCTACTGAAGCTTTCTTT.